A single T cell receptor (beta chain) is shown here with its context. Its target is unknown. The germline gene is not matched at one end of the junction; a read error may be the cause. The record originates from a study of CD8+CD57+ T cells in acquired aplastic anemia. CD8+CD57+ cell expansion had been shown by flow cytometry in patients chosen for sequencing. The study, taken as a whole, reports: Shared by patients and controls, 25 to 35 CD8+ CDR3s were abundant in patients. Researchers reported that CD8+ Simpson's diversity was not significantly different in patients versus controls.

Using genomic DNA as the template, TCR beta VDJ and CDR3 profiling was carried out. TCRdb redid the calling of the reads with MiXCR, one entry per CDR3 protein. The sample carries about 220,000 distinct CDR3 sequences, around 43% recorded once. The CDR3 is made up of 16 amino acids. Per the germline V gene, CDR1 is LNHDA and CDR2 is SQIVND (reference sequence). This chain links TRBV19 with TRBJ2-1, with TRBD2 identical over 12 bases. This sequence was found in a human donor with aplastic anemia. The specimen was sorted CD4+, CD8+, or CD8+CD57+ T cells (not recorded which) from PBMCs. The CDR3 coding sequence is TGCGCCAGTAGTGACAAGACTAGCGGGAGCTACAATGAGCAGTCCTTC. It specifies CASSDKTSGSYNEQSF.